The rows below give T cell receptor beta chains drawn from one sample of a study of cytomegalovirus exposure and HLA in healthy donors. Sequencing used immunoSEQ multiplex PCR; TCRdb keeps in-frame clones, though not all of them. Seen here are under 250,000 clones, approximately 87% observed once, and the top ten hold roughly 5.5%. Material: PBMCs. These receptors were collected from a woman aged 18-29 years in good health and CMV-seronegative. CDR3s include the opening cysteine and the closing phenylalanine or tryptophan. D genes are given only for firm matches. Rows may omit the clone size; those that give it use once, few, many or a size class.

CDR3 protein	CDR3 DNA	D gene	clone size	V gene	J gene	CDR3 length
CASSSVGYGYTF	TGTGCCAGCAGTTCTGTCGGCTATGGCTACACCTTC	-	-	TRBV27	TRBJ1-2	12
CSVQTGAGYGYTF	TGCAGCGTTCAAACAGGGGCGGGCTATGGCTACACCTTC	TRBD1	-	TRBV29-1	TRBJ1-2	13
CASSSDQWTEAFF	TGTGCCAGCAGCTCCGATCAGTGGACTGAAGCTTTCTTT	-	-	TRBV7-9	TRBJ1-1	13
CASTRTVGTGELFF	TGCGCCAGCACCAGGACCGTGGGCACCGGGGAGCTGTTTTTT	-	-	TRBV5-1	TRBJ2-2	14
CASSQDGQGAQKLFF	TGCGCCAGCAGCCAAGACGGACAGGGGGCTCAAAAACTGTTTTTT	TRBD1	few	TRBV4-1	TRBJ1-4	15
CASSLDANTEAFF	TGCGCCAGCAGCTTGGATGCGAACACTGAAGCTTTCTTT	-	-	TRBV5-1	TRBJ1-1	13
CASSLGGGPYEQYF	TGTGCCAGCAGCTTGGGCGGGGGCCCCTACGAGCAGTACTTC	-	-	TRBV7-9	TRBJ2-7	14
CASSQEFGGRVNQPQHF	TGCGCCAGCAGCCAGGAGTTTGGAGGCAGGGTAAATCAGCCCCAGCATTTT	-	-	TRBV4-1	TRBJ1-5	17
CASSRGLFNEKLFF	TGCGCCAGCAGCCGGGGACTGTTTAATGAAAAACTGTTTTTT	-	once	TRBV4-1	TRBJ1-4	14
CASSRSSGTPGELFF	TGTGCCAGCAGCCGGTCCAGCGGGACTCCCGGGGAGCTGTTTTTT	TRBD2	few	TRBV5-6	TRBJ2-2	15
CASSIGNSQATEAFF	TGTGCCAGCAGTATTGGGAACAGCCAGGCCACTGAAGCTTTCTTT	-	once	TRBV6-1	TRBJ1-1	15
CASSVRDSHNEKLFF	TGTGCCAGCAGCGTGCGAGACAGCCATAATGAAAAACTGTTTTTT	-	-	TRBV9	TRBJ1-4	15
CASSLGPTTANYGYTF	TGCGCCAGCAGCTTAGGACCGACCACCGCTAACTATGGCTACACCTTC	-	-	TRBV5-1	TRBJ1-2	16
CASKGARGSYEQYF	TGTGCCAGCAAAGGGGCAAGGGGGTCATACGAGCAGTACTTC	-	-	TRBV6-5	TRBJ2-7	14